This T cell receptor (beta chain) was documented in a study of blood T cell repertoires in COVID-19. For the study at large: The United States, Italy and Spain were the sources of the acute and convalescent COVID-19 samples.

Germline V gene lookup returns CDR1 MNHEY and CDR2 SMNVEV (reference sequence). V lost 3 bases and J 6 bases, leaving 11 bases between the germline ends. CDR3 length: 13 amino acids. Assay: immunoSEQ multiplex PCR; the TCRdb copy retains only in-frame clones and omits some. The sample records approximately 210,000 clones, less than 85% being singletons. The chain recombines TRBV27 with TRBJ1-1; D remains unclear. The receptor's source is a woman at least 80 years old with COVID-19, enrolled during active disease. Material: peripheral blood. The CDR3 DNA follows: TGTGCCAGCAGTTTTGGGGAGAGTGCTGAAGCTTTCTTT. Its translation: CASSFGESAEAFF.